The sequence of this TCR beta chain was determined in a study of CD4+ T cells in melanoma. Germline trimming cut 11 bases from V and 1 base from J; bases unmatched to any gene: 5. The CDR3 contains 13 residues. The germline V gene has CDR1 ENHRY and CDR2 SYGVKD. The study, taken as a whole, reports: Neoantigen-specific CD4+ T cells in melanoma reportedly had diverse differentiation states. A reported correlation linked neoantigen-specific CD4+ T cells to CD8+, macrophage and B cell function.

The table lists this clone with a few counts. Its cognate antigen is unknown. Here immunoSEQ multiplex PCR was the method, and the copy in TCRdb shows in-frame clones only, minus some. Altogether 12,000 to 15,000 clones are present, less than 85% being singletons, with the ten largest covering about 11%. The chain carries TRBV10-3 and TRBJ1-2, with TRBD1 matching 9 bases. The receptor was isolated from a human donor with melanoma. The sample taken for sequencing was cells from a culture (not recorded whether cultured in vitro). CDR3 amino acids: CASRDRDNYGYTF. In DNA form, the CDR3 reads TGTGCCTCGAGGGACAGGGATAACTATGGCTACACCTTC.